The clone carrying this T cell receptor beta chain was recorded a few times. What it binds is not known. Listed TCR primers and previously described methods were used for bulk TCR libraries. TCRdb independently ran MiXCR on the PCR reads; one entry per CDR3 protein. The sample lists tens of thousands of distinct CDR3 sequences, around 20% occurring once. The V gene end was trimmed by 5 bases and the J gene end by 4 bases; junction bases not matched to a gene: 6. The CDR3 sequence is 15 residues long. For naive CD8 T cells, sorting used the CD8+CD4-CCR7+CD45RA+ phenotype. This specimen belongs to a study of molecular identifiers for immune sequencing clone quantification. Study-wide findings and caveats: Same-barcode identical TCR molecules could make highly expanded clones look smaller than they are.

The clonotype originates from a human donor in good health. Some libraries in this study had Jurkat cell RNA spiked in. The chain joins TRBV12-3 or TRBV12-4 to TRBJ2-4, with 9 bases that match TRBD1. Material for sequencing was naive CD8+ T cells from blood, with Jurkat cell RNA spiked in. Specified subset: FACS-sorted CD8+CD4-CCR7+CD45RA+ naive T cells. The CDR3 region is CASSPDRGNKNIQYF. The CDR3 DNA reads TGTGCCAGCAGTCCGGACAGGGGAAATAAAAACATTCAGTACTTC.